This TCR beta chain derives from a study of response to subunit inactivated influenza vaccine. This clonotype was found many times. Trimming cost V 3 bases and J 6 bases; bases outside gene matches: 7. The CDR3 is 14 amino acids. The germline gives CDR1 SGHRS, CDR2 YFSETQ. TCRdb redid the calling of the RT-PCR reads with MiXCR, one entry per CDR3 protein. The table includes 530,000 or so distinct CDR3 sequences, 11% to 15% detected once. The chain has TRBV5-1 and TRBJ1-2; TRBD1 matches 8 bases. The sequence derives from a man in his fifties or sixties who received an inactivated influenza vaccine. The material sequenced was PBMCs from blood, taken about 13 days after vaccination. This CDR3 is CASSSGRTGNGYTF. Written as DNA, the CDR3 is TGCGCCAGCAGCTCGGGACGGACAGGGAATGGCTACACCTTC.